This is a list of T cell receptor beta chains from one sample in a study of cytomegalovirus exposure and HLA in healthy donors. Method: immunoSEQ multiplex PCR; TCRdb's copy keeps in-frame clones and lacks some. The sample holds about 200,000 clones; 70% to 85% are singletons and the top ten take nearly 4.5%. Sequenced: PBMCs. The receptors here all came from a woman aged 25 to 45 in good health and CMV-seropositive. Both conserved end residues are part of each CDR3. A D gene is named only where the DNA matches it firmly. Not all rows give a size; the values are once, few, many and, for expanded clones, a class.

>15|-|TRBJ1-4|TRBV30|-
TGTGCCTGGAGTGTACCTGGACTCCCGGGGGAAAAACTGTTTTTT
CAWSVPGLPGEKLFF
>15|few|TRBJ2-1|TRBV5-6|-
TGTGCCAGCAGCTTGGATGGGCGGGGCTGGCATGAGCAGTTCTTC
CASSLDGRGWHEQFF
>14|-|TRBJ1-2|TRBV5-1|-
TGCGTCAGCAGCTTTGAAGGACACCCTTATGGCTACACCTTC
CVSSFEGHPYGYTF
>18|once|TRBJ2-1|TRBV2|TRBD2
TGTGCCAGCAGAGAGGGGACTAGCTCAAGAAGAGGGGAGGATGAGCAGTTCTTC
CASREGTSSRRGEDEQFF
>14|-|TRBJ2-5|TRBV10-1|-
TGCGCCAGCAGTGAGGGGACTGAACAAGAGACCCAGTACTTC
CASSEGTEQETQYF
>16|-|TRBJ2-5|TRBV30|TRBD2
TGTGCCTGGAGTCAAGGGCTAGCGGGGCTCCGGGAGACCCAGTACTTC
CAWSQGLAGLRETQYF
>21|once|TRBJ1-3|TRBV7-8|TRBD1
TGTGCCAGCAGCTCCCGTTTCGGTAACAGGGGGCCAGTGAGCTCTGGAAACACCATATATTTT
CASSSRFGNRGPVSSGNTIYF
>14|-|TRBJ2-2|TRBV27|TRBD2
TGTGCCAGCATGCGGGGGGTACGGACCGGGGAGCTGTTTTTT
CASMRGVRTGELFF
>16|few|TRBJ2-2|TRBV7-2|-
TGTGCCAGCAGCTTCTTCGGTAACGCGAACACCGGGGAGCTGTTTTTT
CASSFFGNANTGELFF
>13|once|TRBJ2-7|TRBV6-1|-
TGTGCCAGCGACCCGGACAACTCCTACGAGCAGTACTTC
CASDPDNSYEQYF
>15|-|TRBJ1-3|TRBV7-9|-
TGTGCCAGCAGCTTAATGGGGGCGCGCGGAAACACCATATATTTT
CASSLMGARGNTIYF
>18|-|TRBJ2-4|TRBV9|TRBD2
TGTGCCAGCAGCCCCGGGAATGCGGGAGGGCCCGCCAAAAACATTCAGTACTTC
CASSPGNAGGPAKNIQYF
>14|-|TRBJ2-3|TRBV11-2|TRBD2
TGTGCCAGCAGCTTATTAGGACTAGCCCCGATGGAGTATTTT
CASSLLGLAPMEYF
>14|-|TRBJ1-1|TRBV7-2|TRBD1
TGTGCCAGCAGGTCGGACAGGGGAAGCACTGAAGCTTTCTTT
CASRSDRGSTEAFF
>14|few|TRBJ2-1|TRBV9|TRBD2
TGTGCCAGCAGCGTAAGCGGGAGGGTGCATGAGCAGTTCTTC
CASSVSGRVHEQFF
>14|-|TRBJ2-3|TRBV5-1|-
TGCGCCAGCAGCTTGGGGGCTAGCGTTGATACGCAGTATTTT
CASSLGASVDTQYF
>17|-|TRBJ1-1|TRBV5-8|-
TGTGCCAGCAGCCGACTACGGACGAACACTATGAACACTGAAGCTTTCTTT
CASSRLRTNTMNTEAFF
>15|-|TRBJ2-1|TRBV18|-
TGTGCCAGCTCACCAAGATCAGGGAACATGGTTGAGCAGTTCTTC
CASSPRSGNMVEQFF
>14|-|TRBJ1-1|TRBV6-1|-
TGTGCCAGCAGTGAATACCAGGGTGGTACTGAAGCTTTCTTT
CASSEYQGGTEAFF
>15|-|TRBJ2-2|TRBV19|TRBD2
TGTGCCAGTAGTATATTTCGGGGGGGCCCCGGGGAGCTGTTTTTT
CASSIFRGGPGELFF
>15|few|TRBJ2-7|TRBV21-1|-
TGTGCCAGCAGCGAAACCCGGCAGATCGGGTACGAGCAGTACTTC
CASSETRQIGYEQYF
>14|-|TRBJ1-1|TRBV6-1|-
TGTGCCAGCATAGTTAGGACAGCGAACACTGAAGCTTTCTTT
CASIVRTANTEAFF
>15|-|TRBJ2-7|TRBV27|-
TGTGCCAGCAGTACTACTCAGGGGCTCCCCTACGAGCAGTACTTC
CASSTTQGLPYEQYF
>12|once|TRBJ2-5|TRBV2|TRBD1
TGTGCCAGCAGCGGGACAGACAGGGCCCAGTACTTC
CASSGTDRAQYF
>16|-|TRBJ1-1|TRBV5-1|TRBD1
TGCGCCAGCAGCTGGGGACAGGGGCCGATGAACACTGAAGCTTTCTTT
CASSWGQGPMNTEAFF
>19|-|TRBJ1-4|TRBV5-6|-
TGTGCCAGCAGCCGGACAGTTCTTAAAGTGAGATCAACTAATGAAAAACTGTTTTTT
CASSRTVLKVRSTNEKLFF
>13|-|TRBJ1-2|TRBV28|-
TGTGCCACCACCCCCAGTGTTAACTATGGCTACACCTTC
CATTPSVNYGYTF
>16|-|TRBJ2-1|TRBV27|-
TGTGCCAGCAGTTCTCCCGCCGGGGACTCCTACAATGAGCAGTTCTTC
CASSSPAGDSYNEQFF
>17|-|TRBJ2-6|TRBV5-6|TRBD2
TGTGCCACCCACCGGAGCGGGGCCTACTCTGGGGCCAACGTCCTGACTTTC
CATHRSGAYSGANVLTF
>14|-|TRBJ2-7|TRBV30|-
TGTGCCTGGAGCCGGACCGGGAAATCCTACGAGCAGTACTTC
CAWSRTGKSYEQYF
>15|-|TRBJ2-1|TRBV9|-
TGTGCCAGCAGCCCAGGATTTACCGTCTACAATGAGCAGTTCTTC
CASSPGFTVYNEQFF
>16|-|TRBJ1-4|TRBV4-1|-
TGCGCCAGCAGCCAAGTTTGGACATCGAAAGGGAAAAAACTGTTTTTT
CASSQVWTSKGKKLFF
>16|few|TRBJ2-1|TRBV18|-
TGTGCCAGCTCAGGATTTACAGGGACCTCCTACAATGAGCAGTTCTTC
CASSGFTGTSYNEQFF
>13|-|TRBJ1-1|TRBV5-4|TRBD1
TGTGCCAGCAGCGGACAGGTGGACACTGAAGCTTTCTTT
CASSGQVDTEAFF
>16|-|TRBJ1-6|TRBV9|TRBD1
TGTGCCAGCAGCCCTACACAGGGGGAGATTGATTCACCCCTCCACTTT
CASSPTQGEIDSPLHF
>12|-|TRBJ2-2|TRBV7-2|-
TGTGCCAGCAGCTTATCAACCGGGGAGCTGTTTTTT
CASSLSTGELFF
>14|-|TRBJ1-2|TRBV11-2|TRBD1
TGTGCCAGCAGCCAGGGGACAGGCCACTATGGCTACACCTTC
CASSQGTGHYGYTF
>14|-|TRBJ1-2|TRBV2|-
TGTGCCAGCAACGAAGGGACTGACTACTATGGCTACACCTTC
CASNEGTDYYGYTF
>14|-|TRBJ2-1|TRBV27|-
TGTGCCAGCAGTTCCCGGGAGAGGGCAAATGAGCAGTTCTTC
CASSSRERANEQFF
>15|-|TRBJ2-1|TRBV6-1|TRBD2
TGTGCCAGCAGTGAATGGATAGCGGGAGCCAATGAGCAGTTCTTC
CASSEWIAGANEQFF
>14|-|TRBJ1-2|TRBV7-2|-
TGTGCCAGCAGCTTACCAGGGTTGTGGCTTGGCTACACCTTC
CASSLPGLWLGYTF
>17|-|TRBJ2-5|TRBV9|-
TGTGCCAGCAGCGTCCAACCCCCCCGACTAGACCAAGAGACCCAGTACTTC
CASSVQPPRLDQETQYF
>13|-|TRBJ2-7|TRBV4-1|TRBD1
TGCGCCAGCAGCTTGGACAGGGGCTACGAGCAGTACTTC
CASSLDRGYEQYF
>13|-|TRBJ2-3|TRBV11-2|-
TGTGCCAGCAGCCCGCAGGGTACAGATACGCAGTATTTT
CASSPQGTDTQYF
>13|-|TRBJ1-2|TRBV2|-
TGTGCCAGCAGTCGGGGTGCTGTTGGAGGCTACACCTTC
CASSRGAVGGYTF
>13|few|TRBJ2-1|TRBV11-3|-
TGTGCCAGCAGCTCCCCTCCGGACAATGAGCAGTTCTTC
CASSSPPDNEQFF
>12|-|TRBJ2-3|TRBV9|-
TGTGCCAGCATCCAGTACACAGATACGCAGTATTTT
CASIQYTDTQYF
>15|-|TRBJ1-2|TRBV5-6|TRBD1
TGTGCCAGCAGCCTGGGGTCGGGACAGAACTATGGCTACACCTTC
CASSLGSGQNYGYTF
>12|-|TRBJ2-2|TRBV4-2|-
TGTGCCAGCAGGCTAAAAACCGGGGAGCTGTTTTTT
CASRLKTGELFF
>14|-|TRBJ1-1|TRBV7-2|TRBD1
TGTGCCAGCAGGACAGGGGAAGGTGGCACTGAAGCTTTCTTT
CASRTGEGGTEAFF